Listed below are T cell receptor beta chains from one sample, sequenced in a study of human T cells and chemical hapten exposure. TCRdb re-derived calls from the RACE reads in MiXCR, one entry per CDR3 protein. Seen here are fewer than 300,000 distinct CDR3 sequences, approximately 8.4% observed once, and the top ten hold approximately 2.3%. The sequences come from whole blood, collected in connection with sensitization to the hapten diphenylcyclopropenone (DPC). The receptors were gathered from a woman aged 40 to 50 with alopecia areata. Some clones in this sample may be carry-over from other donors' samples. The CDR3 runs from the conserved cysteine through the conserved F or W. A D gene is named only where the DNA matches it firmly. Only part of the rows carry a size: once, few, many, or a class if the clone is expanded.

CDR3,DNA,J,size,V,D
CATSVAANTGELFF,TGTGCCACCAGTGTCGCAGCGAACACCGGGGAGCTGTTTTTT,TRBJ2-2,few,TRBV24-1,NA
CSARDYLGPRDNTQYF,TGCAGTGCTAGAGATTACCTAGGGCCGCGGGATAATACGCAGTATTTT,TRBJ2-3,few,TRBV20-1,NA
CSASAQAPDTQYF,TGCAGCGCCTCGGCCCAGGCGCCAGATACGCAGTATTTT,TRBJ2-3,NA,TRBV29-1,NA
CASSRLSSRVGNQPQHF,TGTGCCAGCAGTCGCCTCTCCTCGAGGGTGGGCAATCAGCCCCAGCATTTT,TRBJ1-5,NA,TRBV6-1,NA
CASRAPGRDRAYNEQFF,TGTGCCAGCAGAGCCCCCGGGAGGGACAGGGCCTACAATGAGCAGTTCTTC,TRBJ2-1,few,TRBV6-4,NA
CASSSGLVQETQYF,TGTGCCAGCAGTTCAGGACTAGTCCAAGAGACCCAGTACTTC,TRBJ2-5,many,TRBV27,TRBD2
CASSPHDSRFEAFF,TGTGCCAGCAGTCCCCACGACAGCCGTTTTGAAGCTTTCTTT,TRBJ1-1,few,TRBV27,NA
CASSDPSSSRAYQETQYF,TGTGCCAGCAGCGACCCAAGTTCCTCCAGGGCGTACCAAGAGACCCAGTACTTC,TRBJ2-5,NA,TRBV7-2,NA
CASRSMNTGELFF,TGTGCCAGCCGTAGCATGAACACCGGGGAGCTGTTTTTT,TRBJ2-2,few,TRBV27,NA
CASSVGTDPLYEQYF,TGTGCCAGCAGCGTCGGGACAGACCCCCTCTACGAGCAGTACTTC,TRBJ2-7,NA,TRBV6-5,TRBD1
CASSLTGQGTYEQYF,TGTGCCAGCAGCTTAACGGGACAGGGGACCTACGAGCAGTACTTC,TRBJ2-7,few,TRBV7-9,TRBD1
CASSLLGQGRRTEAFF,TGTGCCAGCAGTCTCCTTGGACAGGGACGGCGGACTGAAGCTTTCTTT,TRBJ1-1,few,TRBV12-3/TRBV12-4,TRBD1
CASSFVRSSGKYNEQFF,TGTGCCAGCAGTTTTGTTCGCTCTAGCGGGAAATACAATGAGCAGTTCTTC,TRBJ2-1,few,TRBV12-3/TRBV12-4,TRBD2
CRPWSGSPDTQYF,TGCAGGCCGTGGAGCGGGAGCCCCGATACGCAGTATTTT,TRBJ2-3,NA,TRBV20-1,TRBD2
CASSLVLELDTQYF,TGTGCCAGCAGCTTAGTGTTAGAGTTGGATACGCAGTATTTT,TRBJ2-3,few,TRBV7-2,NA
CSAPTGTGGDGYTF,TGCAGTGCCCCCACCGGGACAGGGGGCGATGGCTACACCTTC,TRBJ1-2,NA,TRBV20-1,TRBD1
CATSDTGTAFTGELFF,TGTGCCACCAGTGACACCGGGACAGCGTTCACCGGGGAGCTGTTTTTT,TRBJ2-2,NA,TRBV24-1,TRBD1
CAKKGDLGETQYF,TGTGCCAAAAAGGGGGACTTAGGAGAGACCCAGTACTTC,TRBJ2-5,many,TRBV12-3/TRBV12-4,NA
CSARDPTVGNTIYF,TGCAGTGCTAGAGATCCAACTGTCGGAAACACCATATATTTT,TRBJ1-3,few,TRBV20-1,NA
CASSDSTSAADTQYF,TGTGCCAGCAGTGACTCGACTAGCGCCGCAGATACGCAGTATTTT,TRBJ2-3,many,TRBV6-4,TRBD2
CASSHPLGRNTEAFF,TGTGCCAGCAGCCACCCCCTTGGGCGGAACACTGAAGCTTTCTTT,TRBJ1-1,NA,TRBV12-3/TRBV12-4,NA
CAISGLASGKGEQYF,TGTGCCATCAGCGGACTGGCTAGCGGGAAGGGCGAGCAGTACTTC,TRBJ2-7,NA,TRBV10-3,TRBD2
CASSLARTSNQPQHF,TGTGCCAGCAGTTTAGCCCGGACGAGCAATCAGCCCCAGCATTTT,TRBJ1-5,few,TRBV12-3/TRBV12-4,NA
CASSQRQGRDTQYF,TGTGCCAGCAGTCAACGACAGGGGAGAGATACGCAGTATTTT,TRBJ2-3,NA,TRBV12-3/TRBV12-4,TRBD1
CASSKTSGSSLQETQYF,TGTGCCAGCAGCAAGACTAGCGGGAGCTCACTCCAAGAGACCCAGTACTTC,TRBJ2-5,many,TRBV6-2/TRBV6-3,TRBD2
CSASTGGEGYGYTF,TGCAGTGCTTCGACAGGGGGAGAGGGCTATGGCTACACCTTC,TRBJ1-2,many,TRBV20-1,TRBD1
CASSLGQGKEEKLFF,TGCGCCAGCAGCCTCGGACAGGGGAAAGAGGAAAAACTGTTTTTT,TRBJ1-4,NA,TRBV4-3,TRBD1
CASSPNTGDQTEAFF,TGTGCCAGCTCACCCAATACAGGGGATCAGACTGAAGCTTTCTTT,TRBJ1-1,NA,TRBV18,TRBD1
CASSPGTSKDTQYF,TGTGCCAGCAGTCCGGGGACTAGTAAGGATACGCAGTATTTT,TRBJ2-3,few,TRBV5-6,TRBD2
CASSFEGTANEKLFF,TGTGCCAGCAGTTTCGAGGGGACAGCTAATGAAAAACTGTTTTTT,TRBJ1-4,NA,TRBV28,TRBD1
CASSGQGRAADTQYF,TGTGCCAGCAGCGGACAGGGGCGGGCAGCAGATACGCAGTATTTT,TRBJ2-3,many,TRBV6-6,TRBD1
CASSTIPNQPQHF,TGTGCCAGCAGTACTATCCCCAATCAGCCCCAGCATTTT,TRBJ1-5,many,TRBV12-3/TRBV12-4,NA
CASLETGHGYTF,TGTGCCAGCCTCGAGACAGGGCATGGCTACACCTTC,TRBJ1-2,many,TRBV28,TRBD1